A single TCR beta chain is shown here with its context. Antigen specificity is unknown. The sample belongs to a study of persistence of HIV-infected CD4 T cells. Background on the study: CD4+ T cells responding to CMV or HIV-1 Gag were isolated.

Cells were stimulated with overlapping HIV-1 Gag 15-mer peptides. CD40L/CD69 double-negative CD45RO-high memory CD4+ T cells were collected. Stimulated PBMCs had first been depleted of CD8+ T cells. The immunoSEQ assay was version 4, run in survey mode. Here immunoSEQ multiplex PCR was the method, and the copy in TCRdb shows in-frame clones only, minus some. The sample has approximately 32,000 clones, roughly four fifths seen once. This specimen consisted of CD4+ T cells sorted from PBMCs after approximately 19-hour stimulation, obtained from a patient who received antiretroviral therapy. The sequence was obtained from an adult woman with HIV who was CMV-seropositive.

CDR3 residues: CASSLYAETGETQYF. In nucleotides, the CDR3 is TGTGCCAGCAGCTTGTATGCGGAAACGGGGGAGACCCAGTACTTC. V usage is TRBV5-5 and J usage is TRBJ2-5, with a possible D match to TRBD2 (5 bases). This CDR3 region has 15 residues. Deletions cut 1 base from V and 5 bases from J, with 15 bases between. Germline-derived CDR1 and CDR2 are SGHKS and YYEKEE (reference sequence).